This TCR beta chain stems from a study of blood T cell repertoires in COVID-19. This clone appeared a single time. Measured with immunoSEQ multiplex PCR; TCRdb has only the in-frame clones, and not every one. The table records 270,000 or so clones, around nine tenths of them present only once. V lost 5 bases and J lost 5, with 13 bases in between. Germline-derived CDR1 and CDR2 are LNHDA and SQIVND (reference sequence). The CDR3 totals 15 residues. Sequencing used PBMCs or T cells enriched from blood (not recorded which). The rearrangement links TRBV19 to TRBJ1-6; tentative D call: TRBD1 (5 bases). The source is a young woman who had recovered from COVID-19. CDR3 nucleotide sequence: TGTGCCAGTAGTTCCCAGACGGGGGATAATTCACCCCTCCACTTT. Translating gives CASSSQTGDNSPLHF.